The 8 T cell receptor beta chains below were found in one sample sequenced in a study of technical replicates of blood from a handful of donors. The repertoire was sequenced with immunoSEQ multiplex PCR; TCRdb's copy has only in-frame clones and lacks some. The sample yields 70,000 to 80,000 clones, approximately 90% seen once. Sequences were obtained from T cells isolated from PBMCs. Receptor source: a human donor in good health.

This rearrangement joins TRBV19 to TRBJ1-1; D is perhaps TRBD1 (6 bases). Per germline, CDR1 LNHDA and CDR2 SQIVND (reference sequence). The CDR3 length is 15 residues. V was pared by 9 bases and J by 2 bases, with 19 bases between. The CDR3 reads CASAPMLDSNTEAFF. CDR3 nucleotides: TGTGCCAGCGCCCCCATGCTGGACAGCAACACTGAAGCTTTCTTT.

On this clone itself: This sample includes further DNA sequences coding for the same CDR3. This chain joins TRBV5-1 and TRBJ1-1, with a possible D match to TRBD1 (5 bases). Per germline, CDR1 SGHRS and CDR2 YFSETQ. The CDR3 is 13 amino acids. The V end was cut by 4 bases, the J end by 1 base, with 8 bases between. The CDR3 coding sequence is TGCGCCAGCAGCCCTACAGGGAACACTGAAGCTTTCTTT. It specifies CASSPTGNTEAFF.

CDR3 loop: CASSVTGGQETEAFF. The CDR3 DNA follows: TGTGCCAGTAGTGTGACAGGGGGACAAGAGACTGAAGCTTTCTTT. The genes are TRBV19 and TRBJ1-1; 9 nucleotides align to TRBD1. CDR3 size: 15 residues. With 5 bases clipped from V and 5 bases from J, the junction kept 9 bases outside the gene matches. Germline assignment: CDR1 LNHDA and CDR2 SQIVND (reference sequence). Based on the CDR3 plus reference TRBV19 and TRBJ1-1, the full variable domain is DGGITQSPKYLFRKEGQNVTLSCEQNLNHDAMYWYRQDPGQGLRLIYYSQIVNDFQKGDIAEGYSVSREKKESFPLTVTSAQKNPTAFYLCASSVTGGQETEAFFGQGTRLTVV.

The count of this clone is one. The chain recombines TRBV7-9 with TRBJ2-1; D remains ambiguous. V was cut by 5 bases and J by 4 bases, with 3 bases left in between. In germline, CDR1 is SEHNR, CDR2 FQNEAQ (reference sequence). The CDR3 length is 11 residues. CDR3 sequence: CASSPYNEQFF. CDR3 bases: TGTGCCAGCAGCCCATACAATGAGCAGTTCTTC.

The V call is TRBV15, the J call TRBJ1-4, with 7 bases fitting TRBD1. CDR3 size: 15 residues. Germline CDR1 reads LNHNV; CDR2 reads YYDKDF (reference sequence). With 1 base clipped from V and 12 bases from J, the junction kept 11 bases outside the gene matches. The CDR3 protein is CATSRAGTDVPELFF. CDR3 in DNA: TGTGCCACCAGCAGAGCCGGGACAGACGTACCTGAACTGTTTTTT.

This chain connects TRBV14 to TRBJ2-7, with D tentatively TRBD2 (5 bases). Germline V gene data show CDR1 as SGHDN and CDR2 as FVKESK. The CDR3 contains 13 residues. The germline V and J ends were trimmed by 3 bases and 7 bases, with 13 bases remaining between them. Written as DNA, the CDR3 is TGTGCCAGCAGCCAGGCCCGGTCGGGGGAGCAGTACTTC. Encoded protein: CASSQARSGEQYF.

The chain carries TRBV2 and TRBJ1-5; weak D call: TRBD1 (5 bases). The CDR3 covers 14 residues. The V gene lost 4 bases and the J gene lost 8 bases, with 15 bases spanning the gap. CDR1 is SNHLY, CDR2 FYNNEI, per germline. Here the CDR3 DNA reads TGTGCCAGCAGTGTTGGCCGCGGAGGGGAGCCCCAGCATTTT. Protein: CASSVGRGGEPQHF.

This chain joins TRBV2 and TRBJ2-3; 9 positions match TRBD1. Germline V CDR1 and CDR2: SNHLY, FYNNEI. The CDR3 is 15 residues long. V shed 8 bases and J 3 bases; nucleotides not matched to a gene: 9. CDR3 sequence reads: CASCLDRGETDTQYF. The CDR3 bases are TGTGCCAGCTGTTTGGACAGGGGAGAAACAGATACGCAGTATTTT.